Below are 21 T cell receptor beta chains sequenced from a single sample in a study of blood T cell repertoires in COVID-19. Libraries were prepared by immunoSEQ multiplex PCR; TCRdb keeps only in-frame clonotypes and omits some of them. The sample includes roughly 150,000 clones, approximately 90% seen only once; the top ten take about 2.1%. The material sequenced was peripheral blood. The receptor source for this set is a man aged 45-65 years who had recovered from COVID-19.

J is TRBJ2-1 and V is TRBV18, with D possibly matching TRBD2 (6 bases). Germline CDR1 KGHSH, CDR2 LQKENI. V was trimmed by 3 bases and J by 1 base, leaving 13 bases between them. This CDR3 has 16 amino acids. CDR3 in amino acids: CASSPLGSGSYNEQFF. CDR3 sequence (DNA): TGTGCCAGCTCACCCCTCGGGAGCGGGTCCTACAATGAGCAGTTCTTC.

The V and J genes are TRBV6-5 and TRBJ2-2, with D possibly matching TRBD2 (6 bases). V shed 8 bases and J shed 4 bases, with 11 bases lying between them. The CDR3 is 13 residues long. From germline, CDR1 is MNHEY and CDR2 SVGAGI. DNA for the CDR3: TGTGCCAGCCGAACTAGCCGCACCGGGGAGCTGTTTTTT. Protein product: CASRTSRTGELFF.

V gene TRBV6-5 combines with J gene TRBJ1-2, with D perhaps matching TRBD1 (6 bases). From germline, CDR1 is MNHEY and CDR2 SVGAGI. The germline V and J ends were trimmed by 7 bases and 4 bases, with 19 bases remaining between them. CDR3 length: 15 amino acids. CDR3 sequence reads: CASTQGSAPAYGYTF. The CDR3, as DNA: TGTGCCAGCACCCAGGGGTCAGCGCCGGCCTATGGCTACACCTTC.

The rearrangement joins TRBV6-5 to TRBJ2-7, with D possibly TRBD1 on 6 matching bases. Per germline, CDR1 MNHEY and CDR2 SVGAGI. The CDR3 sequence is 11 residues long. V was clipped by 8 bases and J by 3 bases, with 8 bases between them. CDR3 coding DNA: TGTGCCAGCGGCAGGGGCTACGAGCAGTACTTC. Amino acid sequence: CASGRGYEQYF.

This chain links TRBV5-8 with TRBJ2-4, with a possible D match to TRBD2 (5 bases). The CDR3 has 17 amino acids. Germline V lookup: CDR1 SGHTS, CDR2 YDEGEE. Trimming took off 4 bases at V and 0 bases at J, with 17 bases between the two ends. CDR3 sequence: CASSPLWRLEAKNIQYF. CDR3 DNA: TGTGCCAGCAGCCCCCTTTGGAGGCTAGAAGCCAAAAACATTCAGTACTTC.

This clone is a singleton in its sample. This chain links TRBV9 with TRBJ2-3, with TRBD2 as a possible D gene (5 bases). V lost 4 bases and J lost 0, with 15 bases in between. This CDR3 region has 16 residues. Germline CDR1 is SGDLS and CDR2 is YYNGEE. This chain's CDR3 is CASSPPRSGSTDTQYF. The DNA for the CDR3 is TGTGCCAGCAGCCCCCCCCGGAGCGGAAGCACAGATACGCAGTATTTT. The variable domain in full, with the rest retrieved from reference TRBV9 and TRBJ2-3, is DSGVTQTPKHLITATGQRVTLRCSPRSGDLSVYWYQQSLDQGLQFLIQYYNGEERAKGNILERFSAQQFPDLHSELNLSSLELGDSALYFCASSPPRSGSTDTQYFGPGTRLTVL.

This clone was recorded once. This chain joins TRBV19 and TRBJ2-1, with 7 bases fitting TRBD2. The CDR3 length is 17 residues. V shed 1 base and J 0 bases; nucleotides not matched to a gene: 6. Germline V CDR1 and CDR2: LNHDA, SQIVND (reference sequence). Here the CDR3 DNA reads TGTGCCAGTAGTATAGGTCGGGGCGGGAGCTCCTACAATGAGCAGTTCTTC. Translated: CASSIGRGGSSYNEQFF. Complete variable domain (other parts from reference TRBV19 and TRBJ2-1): DGGITQSPKYLFRKEGQNVTLSCEQNLNHDAMYWYRQDPGQGLRLIYYSQIVNDFQKGDIAEGYSVSREKKESFPLTVTSAQKNPTAFYLCASSIGRGGSSYNEQFFGPGTRLTVL.

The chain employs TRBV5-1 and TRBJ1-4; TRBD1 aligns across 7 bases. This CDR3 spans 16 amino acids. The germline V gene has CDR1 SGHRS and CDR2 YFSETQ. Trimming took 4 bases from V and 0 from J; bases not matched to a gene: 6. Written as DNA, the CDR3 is TGCGCCAGCAGCCCATGGGACAGTCCAACTAATGAAAAACTGTTTTTT. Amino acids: CASSPWDSPTNEKLFF.

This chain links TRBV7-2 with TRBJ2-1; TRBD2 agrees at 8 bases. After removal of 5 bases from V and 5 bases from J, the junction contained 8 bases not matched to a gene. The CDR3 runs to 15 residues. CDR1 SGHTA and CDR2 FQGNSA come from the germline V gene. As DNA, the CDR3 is TGTGCCAGCAGCCAATTCGGCGGGAGGAACAATGAGCAGTTCTTC. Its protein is CASSQFGGRNNEQFF.

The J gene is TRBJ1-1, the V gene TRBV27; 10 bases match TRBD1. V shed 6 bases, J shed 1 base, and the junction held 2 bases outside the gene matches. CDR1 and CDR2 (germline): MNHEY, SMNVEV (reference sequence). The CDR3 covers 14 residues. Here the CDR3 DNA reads TGTGCCAGCAGGGGACAGGGGTGGAACACTGAAGCTTTCTTT. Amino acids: CASRGQGWNTEAFF.

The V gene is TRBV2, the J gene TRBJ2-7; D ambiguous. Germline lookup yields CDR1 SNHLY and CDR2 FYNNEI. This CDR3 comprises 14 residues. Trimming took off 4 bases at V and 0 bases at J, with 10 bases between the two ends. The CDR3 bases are TGTGCCAGCAGTGCGCGAGATAACTCCTACGAGCAGTACTTC. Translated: CASSARDNSYEQYF.

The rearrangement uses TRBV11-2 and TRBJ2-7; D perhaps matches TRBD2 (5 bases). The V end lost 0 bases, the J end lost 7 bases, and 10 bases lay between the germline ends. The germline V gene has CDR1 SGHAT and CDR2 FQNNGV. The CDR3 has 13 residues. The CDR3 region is CASSLDPSSEQYF. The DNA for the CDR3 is TGTGCCAGCAGCTTAGATCCTAGCTCGGAGCAGTACTTC.

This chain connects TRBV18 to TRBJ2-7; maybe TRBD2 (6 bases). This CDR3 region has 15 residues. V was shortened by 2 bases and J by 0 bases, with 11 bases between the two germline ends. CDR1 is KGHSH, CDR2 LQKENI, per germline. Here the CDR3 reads CASSPVEGYSYEQYF. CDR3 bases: TGTGCCAGCTCACCAGTGGAGGGCTACTCCTACGAGCAGTACTTC. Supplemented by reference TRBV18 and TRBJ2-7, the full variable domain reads NAGVMQNPRHLVRRRGQEARLRCSPMKGHSHVYWYRQLPEEGLKFMVYLQKENIIDESGMPKERFSAEFPKEGPSILRIQQVVRGDSAAYFCASSPVEGYSYEQYFGPGTRLTVT.

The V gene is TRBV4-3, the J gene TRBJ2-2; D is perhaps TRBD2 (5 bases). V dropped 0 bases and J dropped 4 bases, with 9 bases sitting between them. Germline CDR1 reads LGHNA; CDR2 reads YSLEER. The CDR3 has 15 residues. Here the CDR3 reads CASSQELVGTGELFF. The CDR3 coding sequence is TGCGCCAGCAGCCAAGAACTAGTGGGCACCGGGGAGCTGTTTTTT.

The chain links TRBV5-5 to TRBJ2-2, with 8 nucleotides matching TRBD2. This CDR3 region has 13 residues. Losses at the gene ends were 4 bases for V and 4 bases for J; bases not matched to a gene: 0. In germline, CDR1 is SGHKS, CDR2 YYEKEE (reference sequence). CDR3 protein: CASSRGGTGELFF. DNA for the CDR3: TGTGCCAGCAGCCGGGGGGGCACCGGGGAGCTGTTTTTT.

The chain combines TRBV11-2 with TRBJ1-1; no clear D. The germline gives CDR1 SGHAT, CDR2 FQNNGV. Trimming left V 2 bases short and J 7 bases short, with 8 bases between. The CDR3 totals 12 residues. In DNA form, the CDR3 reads TGTGCCAGCAGCTTACAAAGCTATGAAGCTTTCTTT. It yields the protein CASSLQSYEAFF.

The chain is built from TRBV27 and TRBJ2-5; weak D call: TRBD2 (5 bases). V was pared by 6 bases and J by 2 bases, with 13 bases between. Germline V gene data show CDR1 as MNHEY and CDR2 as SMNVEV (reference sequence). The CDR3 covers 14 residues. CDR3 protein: CASSSRGRQETQYF. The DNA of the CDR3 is TGTGCCAGCAGCTCGAGAGGGAGACAAGAGACCCAGTACTTC.

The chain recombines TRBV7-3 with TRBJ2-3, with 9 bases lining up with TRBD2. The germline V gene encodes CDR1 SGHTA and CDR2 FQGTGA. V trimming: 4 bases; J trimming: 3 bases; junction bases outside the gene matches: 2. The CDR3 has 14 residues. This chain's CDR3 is CASSSAGGTDTQYF. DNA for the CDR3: TGTGCCAGCAGCTCAGCGGGGGGTACAGATACGCAGTATTTT.

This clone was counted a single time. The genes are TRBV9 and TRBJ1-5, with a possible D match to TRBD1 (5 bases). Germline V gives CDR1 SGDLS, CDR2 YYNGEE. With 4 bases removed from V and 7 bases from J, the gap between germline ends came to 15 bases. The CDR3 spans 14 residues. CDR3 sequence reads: CASSSPGVRQPQHF. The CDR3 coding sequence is TGTGCCAGCAGCTCACCGGGGGTTCGGCAGCCCCAGCATTTT.

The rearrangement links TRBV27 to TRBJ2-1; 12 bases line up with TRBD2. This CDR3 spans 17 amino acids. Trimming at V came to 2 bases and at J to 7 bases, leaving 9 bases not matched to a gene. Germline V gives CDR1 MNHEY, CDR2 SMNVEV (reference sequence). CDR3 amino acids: CASSLRLAGGPGNEQFF. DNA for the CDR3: TGTGCCAGCAGTTTAAGGCTAGCGGGAGGGCCAGGGAATGAGCAGTTCTTC.

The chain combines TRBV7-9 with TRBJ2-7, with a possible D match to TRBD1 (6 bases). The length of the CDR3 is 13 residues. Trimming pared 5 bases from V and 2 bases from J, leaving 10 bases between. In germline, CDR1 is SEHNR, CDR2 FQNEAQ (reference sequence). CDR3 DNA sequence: TGTGCCAGCAGCCGGGACACCCCCTACGAGCAGTACTTC. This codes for CASSRDTPYEQYF. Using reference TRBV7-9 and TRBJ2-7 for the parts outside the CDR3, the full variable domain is DTGVSQNPRHKITKRGQNVTFRCDPISEHNRLYWYRQTLGQGPEFLTYFQNEAQLEKSRLLSDRFSAERPKGSFSTLEIQRTEQGDSAMYLCASSRDTPYEQYFGPGTRLTVT.